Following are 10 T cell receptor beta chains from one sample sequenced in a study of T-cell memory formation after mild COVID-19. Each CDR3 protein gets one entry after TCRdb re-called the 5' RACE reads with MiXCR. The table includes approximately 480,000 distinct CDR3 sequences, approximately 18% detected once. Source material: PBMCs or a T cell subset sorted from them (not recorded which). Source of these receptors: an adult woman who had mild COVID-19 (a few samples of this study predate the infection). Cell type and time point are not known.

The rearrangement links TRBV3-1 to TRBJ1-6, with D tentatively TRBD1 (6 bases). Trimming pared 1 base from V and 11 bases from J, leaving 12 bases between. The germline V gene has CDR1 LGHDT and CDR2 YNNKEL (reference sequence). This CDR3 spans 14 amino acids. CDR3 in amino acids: CASSQVDSRAPLHF. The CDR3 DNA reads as TGTGCCAGCAGCCAAGTGGACAGCCGAGCACCCCTCCACTTT.

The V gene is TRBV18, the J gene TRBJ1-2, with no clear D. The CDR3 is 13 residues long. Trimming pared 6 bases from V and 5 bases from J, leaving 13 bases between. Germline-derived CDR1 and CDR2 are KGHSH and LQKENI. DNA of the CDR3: TGTGCCAGCTCCCCTATACTAGAATATGGCTACACCTTC. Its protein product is CASSPILEYGYTF.

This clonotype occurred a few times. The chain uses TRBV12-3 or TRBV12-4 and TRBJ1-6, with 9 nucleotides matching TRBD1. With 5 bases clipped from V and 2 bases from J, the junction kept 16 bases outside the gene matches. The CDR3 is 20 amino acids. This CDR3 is CASSPDLGQGGSAYNSPLHF. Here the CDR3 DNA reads TGTGCCAGCAGTCCGGACCTGGGACAGGGAGGTTCTGCCTATAATTCACCCCTCCACTTT.

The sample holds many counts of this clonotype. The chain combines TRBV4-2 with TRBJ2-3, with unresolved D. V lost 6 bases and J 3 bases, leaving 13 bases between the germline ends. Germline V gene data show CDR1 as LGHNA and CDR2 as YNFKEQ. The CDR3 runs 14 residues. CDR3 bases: TGTGCCAGCAGACACATCGGGCGAACAGATACGCAGTATTTT. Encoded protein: CASRHIGRTDTQYF.

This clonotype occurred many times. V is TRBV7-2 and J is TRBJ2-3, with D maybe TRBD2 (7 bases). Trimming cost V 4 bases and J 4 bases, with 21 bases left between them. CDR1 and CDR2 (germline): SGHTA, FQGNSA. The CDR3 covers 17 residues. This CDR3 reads CASSYRRGGGPSDTQYF. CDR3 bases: TGTGCCAGCAGCTACCGTAGGGGGGGAGGGCCGTCAGATACGCAGTATTTT.

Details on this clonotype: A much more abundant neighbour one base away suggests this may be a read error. CDR3 bases: TGTGCCAGCAGTTTCGGGAACTATGGCTACACCTTC. As protein: CASSFGNYGYTF. The chain is built from TRBV27 and TRBJ1-2; D not resolved. The CDR3 has 12 residues. Germline-derived CDR1 and CDR2 are MNHEY and SMNVEV (reference sequence). V was pared by 3 bases and J by 2 bases, with 4 bases between.

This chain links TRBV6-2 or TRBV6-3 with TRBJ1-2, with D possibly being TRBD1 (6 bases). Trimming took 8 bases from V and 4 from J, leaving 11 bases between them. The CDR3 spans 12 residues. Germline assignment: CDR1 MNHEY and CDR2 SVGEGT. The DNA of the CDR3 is TGTGCCAGCGCTGGGGGCCGCTATGGCTACACCTTC. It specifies CASAGGRYGYTF.

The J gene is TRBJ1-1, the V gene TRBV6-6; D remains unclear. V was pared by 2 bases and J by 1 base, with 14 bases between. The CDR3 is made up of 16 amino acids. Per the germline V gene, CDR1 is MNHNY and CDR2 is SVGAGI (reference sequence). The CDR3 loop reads CASSYTGYVENTEAFF. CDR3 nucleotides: TGTGCCAGCAGTTACACCGGTTACGTAGAGAACACTGAAGCTTTCTTT.

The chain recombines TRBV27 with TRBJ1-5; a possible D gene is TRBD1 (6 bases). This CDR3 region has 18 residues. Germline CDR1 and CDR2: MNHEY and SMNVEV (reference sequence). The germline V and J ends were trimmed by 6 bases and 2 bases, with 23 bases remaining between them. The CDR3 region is CASSIGTSYGARNQPQHF. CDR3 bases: TGTGCCAGCAGCATAGGGACATCCTATGGGGCCCGCAATCAGCCCCAGCATTTT.

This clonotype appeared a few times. CDR3 region: CASSPPTGVGAKNIQYF. The CDR3 nucleotides read TGTGCCAGCTCACCACCGACAGGGGTTGGGGCCAAAAACATTCAGTACTTC. The chain joins TRBV18 to TRBJ2-4, with 8 positions matching TRBD1. V was clipped by 0 bases and J by 1 base; unmatched bases: 5. There are 17 residues in the CDR3. In germline, CDR1 is KGHSH, CDR2 LQKENI.